The present entry profiles one T cell receptor (beta chain) with its context. This entry belongs to a study of blood T cell repertoires in COVID-19. Across the whole study: The United States, Italy and Spain were the sources of the acute and convalescent COVID-19 samples. T cells, B-cell-depleted T cells, or PBMCs provided the cDNA or gDNA that served as material.

V was shortened by 6 bases and J by 4 bases, with 6 bases between the two germline ends. Germline V gives CDR1 SNHLY, CDR2 FYNNEI. The CDR3 totals 11 residues. Original handling: Scientists estimated how many nucleated cells there were by amplifying reference gene primers. Using immunoSEQ multiplex PCR, the repertoire was profiled, and TCRdb retains in-frame clones only, with some absent. V, J and clone size are those of that table, while D and trimming were read from the DNA. The sample holds 55,000 to 80,000 clones; 75% to 90% are singletons and the top ten take 10% to 15%. The specimen sequenced was peripheral blood. This chain joins TRBV2 and TRBJ1-2; no clear D gene. This receptor was obtained from a human donor in a cohort sampled during active COVID-19. The CDR3 loop reads CASSQFYGYTF. CDR3 DNA sequence: TGTGCCAGCAGCCAGTTCTATGGCTACACCTTC.